The 22 T cell receptor beta chains listed next were all sequenced from one sample in a study of cytomegalovirus exposure and HLA in healthy donors. TCRdb keeps only in-frame clones here, not all; method: immunoSEQ multiplex PCR. The table shows 100,000 to 120,000 clones, with around nine tenths occurring only once. Sequenced sample: PBMCs. All receptors come from a woman between 18 and 29 years old in good health and CMV-seronegative.

The chain links TRBV7-2 to TRBJ2-3, with TRBD1 matching over 8 bases. The CDR3 loop spans 12 amino acids. J was trimmed by 2 bases and V by 11 bases; bases with no gene match: 3. CDR1 is SGHTA, CDR2 FQGNSA, per germline. The CDR3 spells CAGGQATDTQYF. The CDR3 region has the DNA TGTGCCGGGGGACAGGCCACAGATACGCAGTATTTT.

The chain is built from TRBV28 and TRBJ1-2; the match to TRBD1 covers 8 bases. V shed 5 bases, J shed 8 bases, and the junction held 4 bases outside the gene matches. The CDR3 extends over 12 amino acids. CDR1 MDHEN and CDR2 SYDVKM come from the germline V gene. CDR3 region: CASSLGQGGYTF. The DNA for the CDR3 is TGTGCCAGCAGTCTAGGACAGGGCGGCTACACCTTC.

The rearrangement joins TRBV7-2 to TRBJ1-5, with a tentative D call TRBD1 (6 bases). The CDR3 has 13 residues. Germline values: CDR1 SGHTA, CDR2 FQGNSA. V lost 3 bases, J lost 8 bases, and 11 bases lay in between. CDR3 bases: TGTGCCAGCAGCTTGCAAAGGGGGAAGCCCCAGCATTTT. Its translation is CASSLQRGKPQHF.

This clone was counted a few times. The chain couples TRBV5-8 to TRBJ1-2; 8 positions agree with TRBD1. With 0 bases clipped from V and 6 bases from J, the junction kept 4 bases outside the gene matches. The CDR3 contains 14 residues. Germline assignment: CDR1 SGHTS and CDR2 YDEGEE. CDR3 nucleotides: TGTGCCAGCAGCTTGGCCGGACAGGGAGATGGCTACACCTTC. It yields the protein CASSLAGQGDGYTF.

V is TRBV28 and J is TRBJ1-1, with D possibly being TRBD1 (5 bases). Trimming stripped 6 bases from V and 6 bases from J, with 17 bases between. This CDR3 contains 14 residues. Germline V gene data show CDR1 as MDHEN and CDR2 as SYDVKM. The CDR3 DNA sequence: TGTGCCAGCAGCCTGGGACTTCGGGGAGCTGAAGCTTTCTTT. This codes for CASSLGLRGAEAFF.

The genes are TRBV5-1 and TRBJ2-1; D is possibly TRBD2 (5 bases). The CDR3 runs to 13 residues. CDR1 SGHRS and CDR2 YFSETQ come from the germline V gene. Trimming pared 5 bases from V and 4 bases from J, leaving 10 bases between. As DNA, the CDR3 is TGCGCCAGCAGAACCGGGATATACAATGAGCAGTTCTTC. Translating gives CASRTGIYNEQFF.

The chain combines TRBV11-3 with TRBJ2-3; TRBD1 might be the D (6 bases). CDR1 SGHNT and CDR2 YENEEA come from the germline V gene. The CDR3 consists of 14 residues. The germline V and J ends were trimmed by 1 base and 3 bases, with 8 bases remaining between them. The CDR3 spells CASSLGGRTDTQYF. For the CDR3, the DNA is TGTGCCAGCAGCTTAGGGGGGCGGACAGATACGCAGTATTTT.

This chain uses TRBV19 with TRBJ1-2; 7 bases fit TRBD1. Per germline, CDR1 LNHDA and CDR2 SQIVND (reference sequence). The length of the CDR3 is 11 residues. Trimming cost V 9 bases and J 8 bases; bases outside gene matches: 6. This CDR3 is CASVRGDGYTF. The CDR3, as DNA: TGTGCCAGCGTCAGGGGGGACGGCTACACCTTC.

The gene calls are TRBV7-2 and TRBJ2-5; TRBD2 might be the D (5 bases). Trimming removed 2 bases at V and 4 bases at J, with 14 bases between. Germline loops: CDR1 SGHTA, CDR2 FQGNSA. CDR3 length: 15 amino acids. CDR3 DNA: TGTGCCAGCAGCTTATGGACTCTCATGGGAGAGACCCAGTACTTC. Residues: CASSLWTLMGETQYF.

The chain links TRBV7-9 to TRBJ1-2; maybe TRBD1 (6 bases). Germline V gene lookup returns CDR1 SEHNR and CDR2 FQNEAQ (reference sequence). Trimming took off 0 bases at V and 6 bases at J, with 11 bases between the two ends. The CDR3 has 14 residues. This chain's CDR3 is CASSLAWGQNGYTF. In nucleotides, the CDR3 is TGTGCCAGCAGCTTAGCATGGGGGCAAAATGGCTACACCTTC.

This chain joins TRBV29-1 and TRBJ1-1; D not resolved. Trimming removed 4 bases at V and 2 bases at J, with 11 bases between. CDR1 SQVTM and CDR2 ANQGSEA come from the germline V gene. The CDR3 has 13 residues. CDR3 in amino acids: CSVGLGLNTEAFF. Written as DNA, the CDR3 is TGCAGCGTTGGGTTGGGCTTAAACACTGAAGCTTTCTTT.

The CDR3 here is CASSYGGTSTEAFF. The CDR3 nucleotides are TGTGCCAGCAGTTACGGCGGTACGAGCACTGAAGCTTTCTTT. J is TRBJ1-1 and V is TRBV6-5, with unresolved D. The CDR3 covers 14 residues. Germline V gene data show CDR1 as MNHEY and CDR2 as SVGAGI. The ends were cut back, 2 bases at V and 4 bases at J, with 11 bases in the middle.

The chain uses TRBV27 and TRBJ2-3; weak D call: TRBD1 (7 bases). CDR1 is MNHEY, CDR2 SMNVEV, per germline (reference sequence). This CDR3 spans 15 amino acids. V was cut by 6 bases and J by 4 bases, with 17 bases left in between. CDR3 region: CASRTPGGGPDTQYF. CDR3 coding DNA: TGTGCCAGCAGAACCCCAGGGGGAGGTCCAGATACGCAGTATTTT.

This clone was recorded a few times. The gene calls are TRBV10-3 and TRBJ2-7, with TRBD1 identical over 9 bases. The CDR3 consists of 15 residues. The V and J ends lost 4 bases and 5 bases, in that order; junction bases with no gene match: 9. Germline V gene data show CDR1 as ENHRY and CDR2 as SYGVKD. The CDR3 coding sequence is TGTGCCATCAGTGCTGGACAGGGGATTCGGAACGAGCAGTACTTC. Its protein product is CAISAGQGIRNEQYF.

The chain employs TRBV9 and TRBJ2-1; 10 positions match TRBD2. The length of the CDR3 is 16 residues. V lost 4 bases, J lost 0 bases, and 4 bases stayed unmatched. Per the germline V gene, CDR1 is SGDLS and CDR2 is YYNGEE. CDR3 region: CASSFSGRSSYNEQFF. As DNA, the CDR3 is TGTGCCAGCAGCTTTAGCGGGAGGAGCTCCTACAATGAGCAGTTCTTC.

This chain links TRBV25-1 with TRBJ2-7, with 8 bases identical to TRBD1. The CDR3 extends over 15 amino acids. V lost 8 bases and J lost 2; bases outside the gene matches: 11. Germline assignment: CDR1 MGHDK and CDR2 SYGVNS. CDR3 nucleotide sequence: TGTGCCAGCGATCCGGGATTACAGGGGGCCTACGAGCAGTACTTC. This encodes CASDPGLQGAYEQYF.

The rearrangement links TRBV11-2 to TRBJ1-1, with D unresolved. Germline V gives CDR1 SGHAT, CDR2 FQNNGV. The CDR3 loop spans 14 amino acids. Trimming removed 4 bases at V and 2 bases at J, with 11 bases between. CDR3 DNA: TGTGCCAGCAGCTCGTCCGGGTCCAACACTGAAGCTTTCTTT. It translates to CASSSSGSNTEAFF.

The chain combines TRBV29-1 with TRBJ1-1; 7 bases are a match to TRBD1. The CDR3 sequence is 14 residues long. In germline, CDR1 is SQVTM, CDR2 ANQGSEA. Trimming at V came to 6 bases and at J to 2 bases, leaving 9 bases not matched to a gene. The CDR3 region is CSVLRQGKNTEAFF. CDR3 sequence (DNA): TGCAGCGTCCTAAGACAGGGAAAAAACACTGAAGCTTTCTTT.

The V call is TRBV5-1, the J call TRBJ2-7, with a tentative D call TRBD1 (6 bases). The germline CDR1 and CDR2 sequences are SGHRS and YFSETQ. V lost 0 bases to trimming and J lost 7 bases, with 14 bases between them. CDR3 size: 14 residues. CDR3 nucleotides: TGCGCCAGCAGCTTGGACAGGGTTGGGAAAGAGCAGTACTTC. Translation gives CASSLDRVGKEQYF.

This sequence joins TRBV7-8 and TRBJ2-7; TRBD2 might be the D (6 bases). This CDR3 has 14 residues. The V and J ends lost 5 bases and 3 bases respectively, with 14 bases between them. Germline assignment: CDR1 SGHVS and CDR2 FQNEAQ. CDR3 residues: CASSPRDWDYEQYF. Written as DNA, the CDR3 is TGTGCCAGCAGCCCCCGGGACTGGGACTACGAGCAGTACTTC.

This chain connects TRBV9 to TRBJ2-2; TRBD1 is a possible D gene (5 bases). V dropped 4 bases and J dropped 3 bases, with 13 bases sitting between them. This CDR3 region has 15 residues. Per germline, CDR1 SGDLS and CDR2 YYNGEE. CDR3 loop: CASSPDSHYTGELFF. The DNA of the CDR3 is TGTGCCAGCAGCCCTGACAGCCACTACACCGGGGAGCTGTTTTTT.

This chain links TRBV10-3 with TRBJ1-6, with 7 positions matching TRBD1. Germline CDR1 is ENHRY and CDR2 is SYGVKD. This CDR3 spans 14 amino acids. The V gene end was trimmed by 4 bases and the J gene end by 6 bases; junction bases not matched to a gene: 3. The CDR3 DNA is TGTGCCATCAGTGGGGGACAGCCTAATTCACCCCTCCACTTT. Its protein is CAISGGQPNSPLHF.